The subject of this entry is one T cell receptor beta chain. As yet, its antigen is unknown. The data stem from a study of cytomegalovirus exposure and HLA in healthy donors. Study overall: A data release that came early held approximately 85 million unique TCRs from HLA-typed donors.

PCR primers comprised 60 Vbeta and 13 Jbeta primers. Authors' processing steps: Roughly 11 million of the about 80 million unique TCR beta chains counted in a later analysis were shared. Clones were sequenced by immunoSEQ multiplex PCR, and TCRdb holds only the in-frame ones, with some missing. V and J calls and clone size come straight from that table; D and trimming were deduced from the DNA. The sample lists under 200,000 clones; roughly 84% were seen once. Study-wide points: A later analysis found common viral pathogens apparently linked to several of the most significant clusters. Researchers reported that a few CMV-associated chains were confirmed in vitro as CMV antigen-specific.

What was sequenced was PBMCs. This clonotype was sampled from a man aged 25 to 45 in good health and CMV-seronegative.

This CDR3 reads CASSLAGTGKEKLFF. CDR3 DNA sequence: TGCGCCAGCAGCTTGGCCGGGACAGGGAAGGAAAAACTGTTTTTT. The chain uses TRBV5-1 and TRBJ1-4; the match to TRBD1 covers 9 bases. Trimming cost V 0 bases and J 8 bases; bases outside gene matches: 5. CDR3 size: 15 residues. CDR1 is SGHRS and CDR2 is YFSETQ in the germline V gene.